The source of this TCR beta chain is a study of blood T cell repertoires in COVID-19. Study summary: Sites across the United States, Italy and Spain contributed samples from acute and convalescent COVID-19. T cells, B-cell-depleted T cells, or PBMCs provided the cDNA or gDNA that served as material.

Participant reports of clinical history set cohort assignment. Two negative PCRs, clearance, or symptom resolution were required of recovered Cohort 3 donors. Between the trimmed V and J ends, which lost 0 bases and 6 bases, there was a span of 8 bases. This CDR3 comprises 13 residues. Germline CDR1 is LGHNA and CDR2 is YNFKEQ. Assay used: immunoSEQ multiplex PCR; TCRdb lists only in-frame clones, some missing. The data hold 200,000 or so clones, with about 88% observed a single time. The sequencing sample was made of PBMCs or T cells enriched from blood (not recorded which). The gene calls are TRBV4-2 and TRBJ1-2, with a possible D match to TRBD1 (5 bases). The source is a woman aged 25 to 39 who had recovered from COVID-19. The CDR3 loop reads CASSQEIRDGYTF. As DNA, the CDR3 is TGTGCCAGCAGCCAAGAAATCAGGGATGGCTACACCTTC.